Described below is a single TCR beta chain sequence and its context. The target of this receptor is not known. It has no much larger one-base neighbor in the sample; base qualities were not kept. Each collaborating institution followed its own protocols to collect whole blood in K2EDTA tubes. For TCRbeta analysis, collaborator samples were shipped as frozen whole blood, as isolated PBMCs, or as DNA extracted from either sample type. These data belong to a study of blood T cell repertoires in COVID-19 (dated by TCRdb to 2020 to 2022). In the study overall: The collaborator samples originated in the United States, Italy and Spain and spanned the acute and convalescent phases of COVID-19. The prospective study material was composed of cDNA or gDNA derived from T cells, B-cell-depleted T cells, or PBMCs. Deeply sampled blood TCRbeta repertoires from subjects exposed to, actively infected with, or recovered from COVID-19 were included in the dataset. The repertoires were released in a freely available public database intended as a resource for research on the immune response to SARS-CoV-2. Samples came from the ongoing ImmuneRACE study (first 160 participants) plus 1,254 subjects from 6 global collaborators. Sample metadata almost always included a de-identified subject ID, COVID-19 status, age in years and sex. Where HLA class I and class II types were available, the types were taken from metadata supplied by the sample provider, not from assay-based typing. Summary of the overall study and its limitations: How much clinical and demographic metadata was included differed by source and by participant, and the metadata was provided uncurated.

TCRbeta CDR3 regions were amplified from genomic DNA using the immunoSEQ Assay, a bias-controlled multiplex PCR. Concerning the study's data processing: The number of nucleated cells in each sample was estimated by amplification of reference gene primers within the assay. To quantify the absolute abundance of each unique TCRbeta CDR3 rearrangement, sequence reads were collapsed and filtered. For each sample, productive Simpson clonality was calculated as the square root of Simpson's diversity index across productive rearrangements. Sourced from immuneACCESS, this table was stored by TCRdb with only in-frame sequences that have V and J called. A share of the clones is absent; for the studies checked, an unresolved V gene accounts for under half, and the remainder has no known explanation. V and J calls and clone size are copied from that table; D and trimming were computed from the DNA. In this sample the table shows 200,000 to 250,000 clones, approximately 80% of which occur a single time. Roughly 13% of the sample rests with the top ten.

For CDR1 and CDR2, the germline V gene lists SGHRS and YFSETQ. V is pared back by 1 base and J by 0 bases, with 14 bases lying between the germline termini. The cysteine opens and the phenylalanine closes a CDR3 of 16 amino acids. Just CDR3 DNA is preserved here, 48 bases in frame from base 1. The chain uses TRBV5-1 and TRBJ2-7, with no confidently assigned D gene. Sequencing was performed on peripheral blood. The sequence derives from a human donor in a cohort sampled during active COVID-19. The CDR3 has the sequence CASSLNPPESSYEQYF. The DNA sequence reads TGCGCCAGCAGCTTGAACCCCCCGGAGAGCTCCTACGAGCAGTACTTC.